This T cell receptor (beta chain) was captured in a study of blood T cell repertoires in COVID-19. This table comes from immunoSEQ multiplex PCR, and its TCRdb copy is limited to in-frame clones, with some not included. The sample contains about 210,000 clones, about 85% of which appear only once. The table lists this clone with a count of one. V gave up 7 bases and J gave up 3 bases, with 15 bases separating them. The CDR3 is 15 residues long. Germline CDR1 reads LNHDA; CDR2 reads SQIVND (reference sequence). Sequencing was done on a sample of peripheral blood. The origin of this receptor is a man in his forties with acute or convalescent COVID-19. The chain recombines TRBV19 with TRBJ2-2; TRBD1 might be the D (6 bases). The CDR3 sequence is CASIPQGSHTGELFF. CDR3 nucleotides: TGTGCCAGTATTCCGCAGGGGAGCCACACCGGGGAGCTGTTTTTT.